The 16 T cell receptor beta chains presented below share a single source sample, sequenced in a study of blood T cell repertoires in COVID-19. Data came from immunoSEQ multiplex PCR; TCRdb stores just in-frame clones and leaves some out. The sample consists of 3,200 or so clones, 85% to 90% of them appearing once. The sample taken for sequencing was peripheral blood. These receptors were obtained from a human donor with active COVID-19. The donor label of this sample is uncertain.

The CDR3 DNA sequence: TGTGCCAGCAGCCCCCGGACAGGGGGCACCGGGGAGCTGTTTTTT. Amino acids: CASSPRTGGTGELFF. This rearrangement joins TRBV11-3 to TRBJ2-2; 10 positions agree with TRBD1. CDR1 SGHNT and CDR2 YENEEA come from the germline V gene. This CDR3 is built from 15 residues. V lost 5 bases to trimming and J lost 4 bases; unmatched junction nucleotides: 4. The full variable domain, with the rest looked up from reference TRBV11-3 and TRBJ2-2, is EAGVVQSPRYKIIEKKQPVAFWCNPISGHNTLYWYLQNLGQGPELLIRYENEEAVDDSQLPKDRFSAERLKGVDSTLKIQPAELGDSAVYLCASSPRTGGTGELFFGEGSRLTVL.

The rearrangement links TRBV7-2 to TRBJ2-7; possibly TRBD2 for D (5 bases). Trimming took off 5 bases at V and 5 bases at J, with 22 bases between the two ends. The CDR3 extends over 16 amino acids. CDR1 and CDR2 from the germline V gene are SGHTA and FQGNSA. CDR3 bases: TGTGCCAGCAGCAGAGGCTCGGGCGTCGGGGTAAACGAGCAGTACTTC. Translation gives CASSRGSGVGVNEQYF. Combining the CDR3 with reference TRBV7-2 and TRBJ2-7 gives the whole variable domain GAGVSQSPSNKVTEKGKDVELRCDPISGHTALYWYRQSLGQGLEFLIYFQGNSAPDKSGLPSDRFSAERTGGSVSTLTIQRTQQEDSAVYLCASSRGSGVGVNEQYFGPGTRLTVT.

The genes are TRBV3-1 (or the pseudogene TRBV3-2) and TRBJ2-5; possible D gene TRBD2, 6 bases. The CDR3 runs 17 residues. CDR1 and CDR2 (germline): LGHDT, YNNKEL (reference sequence). Trimming left V 4 bases short and J 2 bases short, with 20 bases between. The CDR3 here is CASSLTKGGLPQETQYF. The DNA for the CDR3 is TGTGCCAGCAGCCTAACGAAGGGAGGACTCCCTCAAGAGACCCAGTACTTC.

J is TRBJ2-7 and V is TRBV30; tentatively, D is TRBD2 (6 bases). V was clipped by 0 bases and J by 5 bases, with 14 bases between them. Germline V gene data show CDR1 as GTSNPN and CDR2 as SVGIG (reference sequence). This CDR3 is 14 amino acids long. DNA of the CDR3: TGTGCCTGGAGTGTGGGTGGGGGAGGAGACGAGCAGTACTTC. Its translation is CAWSVGGGGDEQYF.

The rearrangement joins TRBV6-5 to TRBJ1-2; TRBD1 aligns across 9 bases. V dropped 5 bases and J dropped 3; count of bases not matched to a gene: 7. The length of the CDR3 is 15 residues. Germline V lookup: CDR1 MNHEY, CDR2 SVGAGI. The CDR3 DNA reads as TGTGCCAGCAGTAAAAAACAGGGGGCGGACTATGGCTACACCTTC. It is translated as CASSKKQGADYGYTF.

V usage is TRBV18 and J usage is TRBJ1-4; TRBD1 might be the D (5 bases). The ends were cut back, 4 bases at V and 5 bases at J, with 11 bases in the middle. The CDR3 is 14 residues long. Germline loops: CDR1 KGHSH, CDR2 LQKENI. The CDR3 DNA is TGTGCCAGCTCACTGACAGCACGAAATGAAAAACTGTTTTTT. This codes for CASSLTARNEKLFF. Drawing the rest from reference TRBV18 and TRBJ1-4, the complete variable domain is NAGVMQNPRHLVRRRGQEARLRCSPMKGHSHVYWYRQLPEEGLKFMVYLQKENIIDESGMPKERFSAEFPKEGPSILRIQQVVRGDSAAYFCASSLTARNEKLFFGSGTQLSVL.

The rearrangement links TRBV10-3 to TRBJ1-6, with D tentatively TRBD1 (5 bases). From germline, CDR1 is ENHRY and CDR2 SYGVKD. V was clipped by 0 bases and J by 8 bases, with 14 bases between them. The CDR3 has 16 residues. DNA for the CDR3: TGTGCCATCAGTGAGTCCCGGGGGGGACTCGATTCACCCCTCCACTTT. Encoded protein: CAISESRGGLDSPLHF.

For the CDR3, the DNA is TGTGCCAGCAGCTTACCGGGGGTCCAGCCCCAGCATTTT. Translated: CASSLPGVQPQHF. This rearrangement joins TRBV7-9 to TRBJ1-5; TRBD1 is a possible D gene (5 bases). Germline V lookup: CDR1 SEHNR, CDR2 FQNEAQ (reference sequence). CDR3 length: 13 residues. Trimming took off 2 bases at V and 7 bases at J, with 9 bases between the two ends.

This clone was counted only a few times. The chain recombines TRBV5-4 with TRBJ2-7; 7 nucleotides line up with TRBD1. Germline lookup yields CDR1 SGHNT and CDR2 YYREEE (reference sequence). The CDR3 runs to 17 residues. V trimming: 0 bases; J trimming: 5 bases; junction bases outside the gene matches: 14. The CDR3 DNA reads TGTGCCAGCAGCTTGGGTAACCCGGCAGGGGGTCCAGACGAGCAGTACTTC. It translates to CASSLGNPAGGPDEQYF.

This clone has just one count. V gene TRBV6-1 combines with J gene TRBJ2-3, with D possibly TRBD2 on 6 matching bases. The germline CDR1 and CDR2 sequences are MNHNS and SASEGT. The V end lost 1 base, the J end lost 2 bases, and 10 bases lay between the germline ends. This CDR3 contains 15 residues. The DNA for the CDR3 is TGTGCCAGCAGTGAAGGGTGGGGGGACACAGATACGCAGTATTTT. It codes for CASSEGWGDTDTQYF.

This clone was seen once. This sequence joins TRBV3-1 (or the pseudogene TRBV3-2) and TRBJ2-1; 14 nucleotides agree with TRBD2. Trimming cost V 0 bases and J 8 bases; bases outside gene matches: 12. CDR3 length: 19 amino acids. The V gene's germline CDR1 is LGHDT and CDR2 YNNKEL (reference sequence). This chain's CDR3 is CASSQDGSPGLAGVDEQFF. CDR3 nucleotides: TGTGCCAGCAGCCAAGATGGGTCACCGGGACTAGCGGGAGTGGATGAGCAGTTCTTC.

Written as DNA, the CDR3 is TGTGCCATCAGTGCACCGACAGGGCACTCTGGAAACACCATATATTTT. It yields the protein CAISAPTGHSGNTIYF. This chain uses TRBV10-3 with TRBJ1-3, with TRBD1 matching over 7 bases. V was clipped by 4 bases and J by 0 bases; unmatched bases: 6. The CDR3 sequence is 16 residues long. Germline V CDR1 and CDR2: ENHRY, SYGVKD.

The V and J genes are TRBV6-5 and TRBJ2-6; D is perhaps TRBD1 (6 bases). CDR1 and CDR2 (germline): MNHEY, SVGAGI. The CDR3 contains 16 residues. Between the trimmed V and J ends, which lost 0 bases and 2 bases, there was a span of 8 bases. The CDR3 region has the DNA TGTGCCAGCAGTTACTCGTGGGGGCCTGGGGCCAACGTCCTGACTTTC. It encodes CASSYSWGPGANVLTF.

The chain is built from TRBV5-5 and TRBJ2-1; 8 bases match TRBD2. V lost 0 bases and J lost 8; bases outside the gene matches: 7. The CDR3 loop spans 15 amino acids. Germline V gene data show CDR1 as SGHKS and CDR2 as YYEKEE (reference sequence). The chain's CDR3 is CASSLDYGGAYEQFF. The CDR3 DNA follows: TGTGCCAGCAGCTTGGATTACGGGGGGGCCTATGAGCAGTTCTTC.

The V call is TRBV3-1 (or the pseudogene TRBV3-2), the J call TRBJ2-6; 10 bases match TRBD1. The CDR3 has 18 amino acids. Unmatched junction bases numbered 10, after V lost 7 bases and J lost 1 base. The germline V gene has CDR1 LGHDT and CDR2 YNNKEL (reference sequence). CDR3 sequence (DNA): TGTGCCAGCAACACCCCGGGACAGGGGTTTTCTGGGGCCAACGTCCTGACTTTC. This encodes CASNTPGQGFSGANVLTF.

The chain carries TRBV18 and TRBJ2-1, with 14 bases fitting TRBD2. The CDR3 extends over 14 amino acids. Looked up from germline, CDR1 is KGHSH and CDR2 is LQKENI. V was clipped by 6 bases and J by 8 bases; unmatched bases: 3. The CDR3 DNA sequence: TGTGCCAGCTCGACTAGCGGGAGGGGCTATGAGCAGTTCTTC. It translates to CASSTSGRGYEQFF.